The T cell receptor (beta chain) described here comes from a study of T cells in Graves' hyperthyroidism and ophthalmopathy. Template material for amplifying TCR beta CDR3 regions consisted of RNA transcripts. The TCR CDR3 first-round RT-PCR relied on the HTBI primer set. TCRdb called the multiplex PCR reads again in MiXCR, with one record for every CDR3 protein. The sample has about 590,000 distinct CDR3 sequences; around 14% are singletons. As concerns this clonotype: As yet, its antigen is unknown.

Active moderate-to-severe ophthalmopathy, Clinical Activity Score at least 3, NOSPECS at least 4, under 3 months' duration. Uncontrolled infections, other autoimmune diseases, pregnancy or lactation led to exclusion of patients. Points from the study as a whole: Blood also contained most expanded thyroid clonotypes above 0.001. The authors' 13 V-J model separated ophthalmopathy from stable hyperthyroidism.

The sequence was obtained from a woman under 30 with Graves' ophthalmopathy. The sequenced material came from blood.

CDR3 sequence reads: CASSSSRGYNEQFF. The DNA for the CDR3 is TGTGCCAGCAGCAGTTCGCGCGGATACAATGAGCAGTTCTTC. The rearrangement joins TRBV5-6 to TRBJ2-1; no clear D gene. V was cut by 4 bases and J by 4 bases, with 12 bases left in between. Germline CDR1 and CDR2: SGHDT and YYEEEE. The CDR3 is 14 residues long.